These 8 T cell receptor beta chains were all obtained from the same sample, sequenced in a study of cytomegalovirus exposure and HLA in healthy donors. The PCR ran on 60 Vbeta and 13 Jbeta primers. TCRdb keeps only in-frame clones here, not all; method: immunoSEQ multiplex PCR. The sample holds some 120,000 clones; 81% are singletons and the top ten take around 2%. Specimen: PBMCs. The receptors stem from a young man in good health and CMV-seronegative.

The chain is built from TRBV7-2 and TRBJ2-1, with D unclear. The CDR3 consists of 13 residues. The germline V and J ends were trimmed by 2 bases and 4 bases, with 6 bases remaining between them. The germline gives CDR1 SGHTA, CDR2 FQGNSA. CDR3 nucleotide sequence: TGTGCCAGCAGCTTAATAAATTACAATGAGCAGTTCTTC. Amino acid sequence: CASSLINYNEQFF.

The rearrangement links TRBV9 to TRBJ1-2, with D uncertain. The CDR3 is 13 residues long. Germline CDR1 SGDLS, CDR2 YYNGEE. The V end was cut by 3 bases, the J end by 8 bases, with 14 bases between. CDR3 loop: CASSASVQKGYTF. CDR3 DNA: TGTGCCAGCAGCGCTTCAGTTCAGAAAGGCTACACCTTC.

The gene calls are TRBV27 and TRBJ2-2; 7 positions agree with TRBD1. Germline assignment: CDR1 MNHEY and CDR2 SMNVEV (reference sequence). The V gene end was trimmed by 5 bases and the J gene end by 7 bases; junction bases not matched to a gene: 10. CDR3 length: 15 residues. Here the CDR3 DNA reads TGTGCCAGCAGTGCCACCGGGACAGTTGGCGGGGAGCTGTTTTTT. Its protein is CASSATGTVGGELFF.

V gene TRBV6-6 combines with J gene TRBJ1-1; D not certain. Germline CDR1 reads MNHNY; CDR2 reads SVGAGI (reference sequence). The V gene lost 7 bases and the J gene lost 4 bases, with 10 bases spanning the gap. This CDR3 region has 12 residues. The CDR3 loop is CASTEGGTEAFF. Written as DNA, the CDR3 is TGTGCCAGCACTGAGGGCGGCACTGAAGCTTTCTTT.

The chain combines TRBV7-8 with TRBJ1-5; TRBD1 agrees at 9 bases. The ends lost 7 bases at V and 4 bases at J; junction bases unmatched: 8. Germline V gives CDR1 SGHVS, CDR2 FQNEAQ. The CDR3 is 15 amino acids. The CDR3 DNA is TGTGCCAGCATCAAAGACAGGGGGAGGAATCAGCCCCAGCATTTT. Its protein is CASIKDRGRNQPQHF. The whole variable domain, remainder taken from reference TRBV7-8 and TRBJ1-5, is GAGVSQSPRYKVAKRGQDVALRCDPISGHVSLFWYQQALGQGPEFLTYFQNEAQLDKSGLPSDRFFAERPEGSVSTLKIQRTQQEDSAVYLCASIKDRGRNQPQHFGDGTRLSIL.

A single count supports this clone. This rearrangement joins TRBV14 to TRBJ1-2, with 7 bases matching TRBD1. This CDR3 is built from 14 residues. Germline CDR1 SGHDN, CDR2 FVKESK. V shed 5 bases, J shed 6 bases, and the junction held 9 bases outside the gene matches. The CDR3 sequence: CASSKPGQKNGYTF. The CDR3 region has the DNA TGTGCCAGCAGCAAACCGGGACAGAAGAATGGCTACACCTTC.

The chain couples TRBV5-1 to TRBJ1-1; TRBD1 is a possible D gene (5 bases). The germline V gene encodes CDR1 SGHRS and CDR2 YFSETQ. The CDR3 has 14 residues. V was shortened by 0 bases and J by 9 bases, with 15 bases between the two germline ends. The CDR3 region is CASSLGDSGEKAFF. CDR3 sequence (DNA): TGCGCCAGCAGCTTGGGTGACAGTGGTGAGAAAGCTTTCTTT.

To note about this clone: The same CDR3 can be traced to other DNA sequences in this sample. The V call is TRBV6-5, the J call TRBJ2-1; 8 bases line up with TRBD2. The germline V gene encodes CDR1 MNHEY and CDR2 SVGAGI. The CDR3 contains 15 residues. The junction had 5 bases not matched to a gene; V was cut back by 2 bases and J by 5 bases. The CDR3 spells CASSYGRGGNNEQFF. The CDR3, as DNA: TGTGCCAGCAGTTACGGACGGGGGGGAAACAATGAGCAGTTCTTC.